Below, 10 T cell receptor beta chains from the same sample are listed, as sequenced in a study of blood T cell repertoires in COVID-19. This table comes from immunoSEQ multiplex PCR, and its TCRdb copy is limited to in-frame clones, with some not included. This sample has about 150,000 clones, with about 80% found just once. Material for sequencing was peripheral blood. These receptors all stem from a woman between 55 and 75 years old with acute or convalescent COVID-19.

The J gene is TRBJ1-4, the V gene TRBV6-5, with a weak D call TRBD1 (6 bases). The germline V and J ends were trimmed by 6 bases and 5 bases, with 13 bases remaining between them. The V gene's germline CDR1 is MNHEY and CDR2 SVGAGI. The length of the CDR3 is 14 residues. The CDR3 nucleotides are TGTGCCAGCAGACCGGATAGGGGGAATGAAAAACTGTTTTTT. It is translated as CASRPDRGNEKLFF.

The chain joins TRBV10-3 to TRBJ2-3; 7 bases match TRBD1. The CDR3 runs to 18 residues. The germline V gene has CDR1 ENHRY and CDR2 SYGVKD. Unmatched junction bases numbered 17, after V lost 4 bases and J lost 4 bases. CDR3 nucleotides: TGTGCCATCAGTGGACAGGGAGTGAGGTGTAACGGCGCAGATACGCAGTATTTT. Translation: CAISGQGVRCNGADTQYF.

The CDR3 sequence is CASSLSRGLYGYTF. CDR3 in DNA: TGTGCCAGCAGCCTCTCCCGGGGTCTATATGGCTACACCTTC. The chain couples TRBV5-8 to TRBJ1-2; D remains ambiguous. V was trimmed by 4 bases and J by 5 bases, leaving 15 bases between them. The CDR3 runs 14 residues. Germline assignment: CDR1 SGHTS and CDR2 YDEGEE.

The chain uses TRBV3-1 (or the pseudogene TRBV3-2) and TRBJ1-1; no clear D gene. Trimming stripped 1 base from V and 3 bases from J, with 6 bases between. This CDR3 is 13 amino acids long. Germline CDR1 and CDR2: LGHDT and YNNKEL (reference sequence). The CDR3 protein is CASSQGTYTEAFF. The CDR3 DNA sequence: TGTGCCAGCAGCCAAGGAACATACACTGAAGCTTTCTTT.

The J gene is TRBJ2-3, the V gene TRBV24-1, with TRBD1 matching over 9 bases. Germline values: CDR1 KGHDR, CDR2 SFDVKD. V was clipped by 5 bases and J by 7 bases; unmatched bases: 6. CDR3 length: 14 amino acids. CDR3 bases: TGTGCCACCAGTGCTAGGGGGACAGGGAATACGCAGTATTTT. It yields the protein CATSARGTGNTQYF.

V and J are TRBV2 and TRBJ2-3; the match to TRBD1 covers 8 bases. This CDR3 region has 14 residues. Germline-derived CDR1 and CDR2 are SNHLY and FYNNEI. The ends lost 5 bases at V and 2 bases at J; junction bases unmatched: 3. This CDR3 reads CASSRDRNTDTQYF. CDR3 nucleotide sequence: TGTGCCAGCAGTCGGGACAGGAACACAGATACGCAGTATTTT. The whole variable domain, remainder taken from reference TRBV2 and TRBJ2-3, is EPEVTQTPSHQVTQMGQEVILRCVPISNHLYFYWYRQILGQKVEFLVSFYNNEISEKSEIFDDQFSVERPDGSNFTLKIRSTKLEDSAMYFCASSRDRNTDTQYFGPGTRLTVL.

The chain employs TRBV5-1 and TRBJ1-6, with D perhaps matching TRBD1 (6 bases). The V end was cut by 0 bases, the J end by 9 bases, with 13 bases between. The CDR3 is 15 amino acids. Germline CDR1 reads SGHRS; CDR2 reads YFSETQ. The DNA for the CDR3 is TGCGCCAGCAGCTTGGGTCAGGGGTTCTCTTCACCCCTCCACTTT. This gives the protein CASSLGQGFSSPLHF.

CDR3 residues: CAWNRDIVDTQYF. The CDR3 coding sequence is TGTGCCTGGAACCGGGATATTGTAGATACGCAGTATTTT. The V gene is TRBV30, the J gene TRBJ2-3; perhaps TRBD2 as D (5 bases). CDR3 size: 13 residues. With 4 bases removed from V and 5 bases from J, the gap between germline ends came to 13 bases. CDR1 and CDR2 from the germline V gene are GTSNPN and SVGIG (reference sequence).

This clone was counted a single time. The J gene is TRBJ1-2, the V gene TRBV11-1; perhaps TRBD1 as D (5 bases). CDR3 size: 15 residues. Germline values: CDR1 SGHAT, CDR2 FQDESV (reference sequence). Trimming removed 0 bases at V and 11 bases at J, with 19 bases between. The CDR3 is CASSLARGSTTSYTF. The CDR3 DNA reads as TGTGCCAGCAGCTTAGCTAGGGGCTCAACTACGTCGTACACCTTC. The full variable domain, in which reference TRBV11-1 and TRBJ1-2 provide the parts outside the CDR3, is EAEVAQSPRYKITEKSQAVAFWCDPISGHATLYWYRQILGQGPELLVQFQDESVVDDSQLPKDRFSAERLKGVDSTLKIQPAELGDSAMYLCASSLARGSTTSYTFGSGTRLTVV.

CDR3 amino acids: CASSIFPGSSRTDTQYF. The CDR3 DNA reads as TGTGCCAGCAGCATATTCCCGGGGAGTTCCCGCACAGATACGCAGTATTTT. The chain links TRBV7-9 to TRBJ2-3, with D possibly being TRBD2 (5 bases). Trimming shortened V by 5 bases and J by 1 base, and 19 bases separated the two germline ends. Germline-derived CDR1 and CDR2 are SEHNR and FQNEAQ (reference sequence). CDR3 length: 17 residues.